The TCR beta chain described here comes from a study of T cell repertoires in cytomegalovirus infection. TCRdb re-derived calls from the reads in MiXCR, one entry per CDR3 protein. This sample has fewer than 70,000 distinct CDR3 sequences, with about 27% found just once. With respect to this clonotype: Antigen specificity is unknown.

The sequence came from a human donor in good health (CMV status not recorded). Some clones in this sample may be carry-over from other donors' samples. The sample here was CD8+ T cells from cultured PBMCs, taken from culture after CMV antigen stimulation.

Here the CDR3 reads CASSLEGGVMNTEAFF. Written as DNA, the CDR3 is TGTGCCAGCAGCTTAGAAGGGGGAGTGATGAACACTGAAGCTTTCTTT. The V and J genes are TRBV7-6 and TRBJ1-1; D perhaps matches TRBD1 (6 bases). The CDR3 consists of 16 residues. Germline assignment: CDR1 SGHVS and CDR2 FNYEAQ. V gave up 1 base and J gave up 0 bases, with 12 bases separating them.